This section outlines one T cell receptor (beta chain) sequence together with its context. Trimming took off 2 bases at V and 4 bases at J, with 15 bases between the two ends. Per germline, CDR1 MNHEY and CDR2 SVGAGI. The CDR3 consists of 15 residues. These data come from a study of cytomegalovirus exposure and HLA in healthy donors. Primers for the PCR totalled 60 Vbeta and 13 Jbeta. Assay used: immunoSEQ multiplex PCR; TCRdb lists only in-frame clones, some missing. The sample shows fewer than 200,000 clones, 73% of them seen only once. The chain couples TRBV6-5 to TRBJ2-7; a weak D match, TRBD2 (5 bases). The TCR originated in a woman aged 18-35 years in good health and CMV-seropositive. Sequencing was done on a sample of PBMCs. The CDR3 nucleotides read TGTGCCAGCAGTTACGGCCCGGGAACCTCTTACGAGCAGTACTTC. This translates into CASSYGPGTSYEQYF.